The rows below give T cell receptor beta chains drawn from one sample of a study of cytomegalovirus exposure and HLA in healthy donors. Assay: immunoSEQ multiplex PCR; the TCRdb copy retains only in-frame clones and omits some. The sample includes about 150,000 clones, about 79% of them seen just once. What was sequenced was PBMCs. The receptor set was obtained from a woman aged 30 to 39 in good health and CMV-seronegative. Each CDR3 is given with its conserved first and last residue. A D gene is named only where the DNA matches it firmly. The size entry is marked missing in some rows and otherwise reads once, few, many or a size class.

j_call clone_size v_call d_call cdr3_nt cdr3_aa
TRBJ1-1 . TRBV11-2 . TGTGCCAGCAGGGCTACAGGGATTGGCACTGAAGCTTTCTTT CASRATGIGTEAFF
TRBJ2-7 . TRBV18 TRBD2 TGTGCCAGCTCAACGGGATCCCTAGCGGAATCCTACGAGCAGTACTTC CASSTGSLAESYEQYF
TRBJ2-1 . TRBV19 TRBD2 TGTGCCAGTACCCCCCCAGGAAGCGGGGTCTACAATGAGCAGTTCTTC CASTPPGSGVYNEQFF
TRBJ2-3 . TRBV6-4 TRBD2 TGTGCCAGCGCCCGGACTAGCGGGGGCACAGATACGCAGTATTTT CASARTSGGTDTQYF
TRBJ2-4 . TRBV11-2 TRBD2 TGTGCCAGCAGCTCCACGCTACGCGGGAGGAACATTCAGTACTTC CASSSTLRGRNIQYF
TRBJ2-3 . TRBV11-2 . TGTGCCAGCAGCTTATGGGGCGCAGATACGCAGTATTTT CASSLWGADTQYF
TRBJ1-2 . TRBV5-1 . TGCGCCAGCAGCCGGACAGACTATGGCTACACCTTC CASSRTDYGYTF
TRBJ2-7 . TRBV5-1 TRBD1 TGCGCCAGCAGCTGGGGACAGGGAACGAGCGAGCAGTACTTC CASSWGQGTSEQYF
TRBJ1-1 . TRBV10-3 TRBD1 TGTGCCATCAGTGAACACGGACAGGGGGCTTCTGAAGCTTTCTTT CAISEHGQGASEAFF
TRBJ1-2 . TRBV6-6 . TGTGCCAGCAGTCCTCAGACAGAGGCCGGTGGCTACACCTTC CASSPQTEAGGYTF
TRBJ1-1 . TRBV5-1 TRBD1 TGCGCCAGCAGCTTGAAGGACAGGGACCCTTTGAACACTGAAGCTTTCTTT CASSLKDRDPLNTEAFF
TRBJ1-5 . TRBV2 . TGTGCCAGCACCCGACGGAGCAATGGCAATCAGCCCCAGCATTTT CASTRRSNGNQPQHF
TRBJ2-7 . TRBV6-5 TRBD1 TGTGCCAGCAGACAGGGGGCGTGGGTCGAGCAGTACTTC CASRQGAWVEQYF
TRBJ1-6 few TRBV11-2 . TGTGCCAGCAGCTCGATCACCACTACAGGATATAATTCACCCCTCCACTTT CASSSITTTGYNSPLHF
TRBJ1-2 . TRBV5-1 . TGCGCCAGCAGCTTGGGAGTAGGAGGGTACTATGGCTACACCTTC CASSLGVGGYYGYTF
TRBJ1-5 few TRBV7-2 . TGTGCCAGCAGCGTTACAGGAGAAAGCAATCAGCCCCAGCATTTT CASSVTGESNQPQHF
TRBJ1-1 . TRBV6-5 . TGTGCCAGCAGTTACGGGGGCTTGGCTGAAGCTTTCTTT CASSYGGLAEAFF
TRBJ2-3 once TRBV18 TRBD1 TGTGCCAGCTCACCACGGGGTTCACAGGGGACCACAGATACGCAGTATTTT CASSPRGSQGTTDTQYF
TRBJ1-1 . TRBV5-5 . TGTGCCAGCAGCTTGGTAGTGACCCCCGAGGGAGAAGCTTTCTTT CASSLVVTPEGEAFF
TRBJ2-7 . TRBV29-1 TRBD1 TGCAGCGTTGCCCCTGACAGGGCCTACGAGCAGTACTTC CSVAPDRAYEQYF
TRBJ1-2 . TRBV19 TRBD1 TGTGCCAGTCGACACAGGGGGCAAGGGAATGGCTACACCTTC CASRHRGQGNGYTF
TRBJ2-7 once TRBV6-1 . TGTGCCAGCAGTGAATGGTCGGGGTACGAGCAGTACTTC CASSEWSGYEQYF